This entry lists 15 T cell receptor beta chains sequenced from one sample in a study of blood T cell repertoires in COVID-19. Clones were read by immunoSEQ multiplex PCR, and TCRdb kept only the in-frame ones, dropping some. The table shows 140,000 to 150,000 clones, with over 80% occurring only once. The sample consisted of PBMCs or T cells enriched from blood (not recorded which). The receptors stem from a woman between 50 and 59 years old who had been exposed to COVID-19.

The V call is TRBV10-3, the J call TRBJ1-2; 7 nucleotides match TRBD1. The length of the CDR3 is 14 residues. Germline values: CDR1 ENHRY, CDR2 SYGVKD. With V trimmed by 2 bases and J by 10 bases, 10 bases remained unmatched. The CDR3 loop is CAISENRGWVDYTF. The DNA for the CDR3 is TGTGCCATCAGTGAGAACAGGGGATGGGTGGACTACACCTTC.

CDR3 nucleotides: TGCGCCAGCAGCTTGGGACTACGGGGCTACACCTTC. Residues: CASSLGLRGYTF. The chain is built from TRBV5-1 and TRBJ1-2; the D is unclear. Trimming pared 0 bases from V and 8 bases from J, leaving 8 bases between. The CDR3 is 12 amino acids. Germline loops: CDR1 SGHRS, CDR2 YFSETQ.

The chain carries TRBV12-3 or TRBV12-4 and TRBJ2-7, with D perhaps TRBD2 (6 bases). This CDR3 is built from 13 residues. V lost 6 bases and J lost 6, with 15 bases in between. CDR3 DNA: TGTGCCAGCAGACCCGGGAGCCGGGGCGAGCAGTACTTC. It specifies CASRPGSRGEQYF.

V and J are TRBV7-2 and TRBJ2-5, with 9 bases identical to TRBD2. Trimming cost V 4 bases and J 6 bases; bases outside gene matches: 9. This CDR3 has 15 amino acids. Germline V gene lookup returns CDR1 SGHTA and CDR2 FQGNSA. The DNA of the CDR3 is TGTGCCAGCAGCTCCGGCGGGGGGGCCGGGAAGACCCAGTACTTC. Its protein is CASSSGGGAGKTQYF.

The rearrangement uses TRBV9 and TRBJ2-2, with D possibly TRBD2 on 6 matching bases. The CDR3 contains 14 residues. V shed 0 bases and J shed 8 bases, with 11 bases lying between them. The germline CDR1 and CDR2 sequences are SGDLS and YYNGEE. The CDR3 bases are TGTGCCAGCAGCGTAGCTGCCGGGGGTGGGGAGCTGTTTTTT. Translated, it gives CASSVAAGGGELFF.

V is TRBV5-5 and J is TRBJ1-4; TRBD1 agrees at 8 bases. CDR3 length equals 17 residues. In germline, CDR1 is SGHKS, CDR2 YYEKEE (reference sequence). Germline trimming cut 0 bases from V and 0 bases from J; bases unmatched to any gene: 4. CDR3 DNA sequence: TGTGCCAGCAGCTTGGGGGGACAGGTTGCAACTAATGAAAAACTGTTTTTT. Translation gives CASSLGGQVATNEKLFF.

The chain combines TRBV3-1 (or the pseudogene TRBV3-2) with TRBJ2-7, with 12 nucleotides matching TRBD2. The length of the CDR3 is 16 residues. Per germline, CDR1 LGHDT and CDR2 YNNKEL (reference sequence). J was trimmed by 6 bases and V by 2 bases; bases with no gene match: 8. Here the CDR3 reads CASSQLTSGSGSEQYF. The CDR3 region has the DNA TGTGCCAGCAGCCAACTGACTAGCGGGAGTGGAAGCGAGCAGTACTTC.

The CDR3 DNA sequence: TGTGCCATCAGTGAAGGGTGGGGGGACGGCTACACCTTC. Its translation is CAISEGWGDGYTF. The chain uses TRBV10-3 and TRBJ1-2, with a tentative D call TRBD1 (5 bases). Germline CDR1 reads ENHRY; CDR2 reads SYGVKD. V was trimmed by 3 bases and J by 8 bases, leaving 13 bases between them. The length of the CDR3 is 13 residues.

The rearrangement joins TRBV5-1 to TRBJ1-1, with 9 bases fitting TRBD1. V shed 9 bases and J 4 bases; nucleotides not matched to a gene: 13. From germline, CDR1 is SGHRS and CDR2 YFSETQ. The CDR3 extends over 15 amino acids. The DNA of the CDR3 is TGCGCCACCTCGACAGGGGGAATGGCGGTCACTGAAGCTTTCTTT. Translating it yields CATSTGGMAVTEAFF.

The CDR3 loop is CASSRTASNTGELFF. In nucleotides, the CDR3 is TGCGCCAGCAGCAGGACAGCGTCAAACACCGGGGAGCTGTTTTTT. The chain employs TRBV5-1 and TRBJ2-2; maybe TRBD1 (6 bases). Trimming took off 4 bases at V and 2 bases at J, with 12 bases between the two ends. This CDR3 has 15 residues. Germline V CDR1 and CDR2: SGHRS, YFSETQ.

The V gene is TRBV1, the J gene TRBJ1-1; TRBD1 is the table's D call, not checked against the DNA. TRBV1 is described as a pseudogene. CDR3 size: 15 residues. The DNA for the CDR3 is TGCACCAGCAGCCCAGACCTCGACAGGGGGCGAGAAGCTTTCTTT. Translated, it gives CTSSPDLDRGREAFF.

The V gene is TRBV5-1, the J gene TRBJ2-1; D is uncertain. Germline CDR1 is SGHRS and CDR2 is YFSETQ. This CDR3 spans 13 amino acids. V lost 4 bases, J lost 3 bases, and 8 bases lay in between. CDR3 nucleotides: TGCGCCAGCAGCCCCAACAGCTACAATGAGCAGTTCTTC. It yields the protein CASSPNSYNEQFF.

The rearrangement links TRBV5-1 to TRBJ1-6; 7 bases map to TRBD1. The CDR3 length is 15 residues. CDR1 and CDR2 (germline): SGHRS, YFSETQ. The V gene end was trimmed by 3 bases and the J gene end by 7 bases; junction bases not matched to a gene: 7. CDR3 in amino acids: CASSSETGWNSPLHF. CDR3 in DNA: TGCGCCAGCAGCTCAGAGACAGGGTGGAATTCACCCCTCCACTTT.

This sequence joins TRBV7-9 and TRBJ2-3; 8 nucleotides agree with TRBD2. V was clipped by 1 base and J by 6 bases; unmatched bases: 15. This CDR3 region has 18 residues. Germline V lookup: CDR1 SEHNR, CDR2 FQNEAQ (reference sequence). Written as DNA, the CDR3 is TGTGCCAGCAGCTTAGACCCTAGGATAGGAGCGGGAGTGGATACGCAGTATTTT. It yields the protein CASSLDPRIGAGVDTQYF.

The chain carries TRBV6-2 or TRBV6-3 and TRBJ2-7; D not certain. Trimming pared 4 bases from V and 6 bases from J, leaving 7 bases between. Per the germline V gene, CDR1 is MNHEY and CDR2 is SVGEGT. The CDR3 is 11 amino acids. The CDR3 reads CASSWAFEQYF. The CDR3 DNA follows: TGTGCCAGCAGTTGGGCCTTCGAGCAGTACTTC.